This T cell receptor beta chain was retrieved from a study of blood T cells in healthy people across ages. Combining a sample-barcoded 5' primer with a J-beta primer mix, a second PCR ran for roughly 7 to 12 cycles. TCRdb called the 5' RACE reads again in MiXCR, with one record for every CDR3 protein. There are 270,000 or so distinct CDR3 sequences in the sample; 25% to 30% occur only once, and approximately 28% lies in the top ten. This clonotype was detected only once. Looked up from germline, CDR1 is SGHRS and CDR2 is YFSETQ. The V and J ends lost 0 bases and 2 bases respectively, with 16 bases between them. The CDR3 covers 17 residues.

This clonotype was sampled from a woman between 65 and 79 years old in good health. The material sequenced was blood. The V gene is TRBV5-1, the J gene TRBJ2-3, with a tentative D call TRBD2 (6 bases). As DNA, the CDR3 is TGCGCCAGCAGCTTGGTGGGCCCGGGACTCACCACAGATACGCAGTATTTT. This codes for CASSLVGPGLTTDTQYF.